Given below is one T cell receptor beta chain in context. The V and J ends lost 6 bases and 0 bases respectively, with 9 bases between them. Germline-derived CDR1 and CDR2 are SNHLY and FYNNEI. There are 13 residues in the CDR3. The source of the sample is a study of long-term antiretroviral therapy in people with HIV. Investigators performed immunoSEQ version v3.0 at survey level. Data came from immunoSEQ multiplex PCR; TCRdb stores just in-frame clones and leaves some out. The data hold 23,000 or so clones, with approximately 83% observed a single time. Material: unsorted PBMCs, obtained around 4.3 years after starting antiretroviral therapy. The TCR originated in a young man with HIV. The J gene is TRBJ2-7, the V gene TRBV2, with D possibly being TRBD1 (6 bases). The CDR3 is CASSGQISYEQYF. CDR3 nucleotides: TGTGCCAGCAGCGGACAGATCTCCTACGAGCAGTACTTC.